There are many counts of the clone carrying this T cell receptor beta chain. Germline V gene data show CDR1 as DFQATT and CDR2 as SNEGSKA (reference sequence). The CDR3 runs to 10 residues. V was shortened by 6 bases and J by 3 bases, with 3 bases between the two germline ends. As part of library construction, unique molecular identifiers were attached to individual cDNA molecules. MiXCR, run by TCRdb on the 5' RACE reads, gives a single entry per CDR3 protein. The table includes tens of thousands of distinct CDR3 sequences, 4% to 5% detected once. This specimen belongs to a study of early T cells in non-severe SARS-CoV-2 infection. Study background: Unpaired chains resulted from sequencing bulk RNA of unsorted whole blood.

The sample taken for sequencing was whole blood. This chain uses TRBV20-1 with TRBJ2-1; no definite D call. This TCR was sampled from an adult who was a healthcare worker with PCR-confirmed SARS-CoV-2 infection or an uninfected control (not recorded which). CDR3 nucleotides: TGCAGTGCGGTCTACAATGAGCAGTTCTTC. Amino acids: CSAVYNEQFF.